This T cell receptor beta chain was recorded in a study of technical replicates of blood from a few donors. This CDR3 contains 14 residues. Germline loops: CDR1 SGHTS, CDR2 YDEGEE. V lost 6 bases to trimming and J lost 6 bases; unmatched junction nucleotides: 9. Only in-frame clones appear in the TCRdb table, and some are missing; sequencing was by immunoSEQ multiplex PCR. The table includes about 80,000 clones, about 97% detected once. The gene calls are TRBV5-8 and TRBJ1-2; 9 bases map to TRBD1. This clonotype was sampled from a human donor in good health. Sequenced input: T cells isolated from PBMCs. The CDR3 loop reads CASTGLGQGHGYTF. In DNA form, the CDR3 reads TGTGCCAGCACCGGGTTGGGACAGGGCCATGGCTACACCTTC.